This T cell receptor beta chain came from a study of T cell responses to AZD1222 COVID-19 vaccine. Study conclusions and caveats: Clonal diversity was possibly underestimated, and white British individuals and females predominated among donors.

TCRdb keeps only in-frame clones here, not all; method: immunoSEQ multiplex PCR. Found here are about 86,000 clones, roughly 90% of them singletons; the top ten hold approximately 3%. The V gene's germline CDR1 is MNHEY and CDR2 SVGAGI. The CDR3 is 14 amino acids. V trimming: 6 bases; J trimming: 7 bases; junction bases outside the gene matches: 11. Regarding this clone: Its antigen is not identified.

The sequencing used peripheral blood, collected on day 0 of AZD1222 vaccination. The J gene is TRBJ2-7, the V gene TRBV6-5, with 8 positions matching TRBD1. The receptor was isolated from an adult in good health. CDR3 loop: CASRPGQVRGEQYF. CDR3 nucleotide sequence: TGTGCCAGCAGACCGGGACAGGTTAGAGGAGAGCAGTACTTC.